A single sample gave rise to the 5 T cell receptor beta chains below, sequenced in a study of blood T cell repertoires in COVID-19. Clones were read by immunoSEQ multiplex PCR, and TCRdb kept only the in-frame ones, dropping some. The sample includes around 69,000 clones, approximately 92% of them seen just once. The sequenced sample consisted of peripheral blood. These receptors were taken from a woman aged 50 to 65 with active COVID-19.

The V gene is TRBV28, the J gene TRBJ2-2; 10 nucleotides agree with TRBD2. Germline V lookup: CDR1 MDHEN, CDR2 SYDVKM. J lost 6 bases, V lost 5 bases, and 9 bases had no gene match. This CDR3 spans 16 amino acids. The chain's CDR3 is CASSLPSLAGAGELFF. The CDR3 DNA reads TGTGCCAGCAGTCTCCCGTCGCTAGCGGGAGCCGGGGAGCTGTTTTTT.

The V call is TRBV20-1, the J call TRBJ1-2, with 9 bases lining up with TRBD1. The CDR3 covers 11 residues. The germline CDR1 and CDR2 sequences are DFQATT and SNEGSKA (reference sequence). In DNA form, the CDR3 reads TGCAGCACAGGGGGCAGTTATGGCTACACCTTC. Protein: CSTGGSYGYTF.

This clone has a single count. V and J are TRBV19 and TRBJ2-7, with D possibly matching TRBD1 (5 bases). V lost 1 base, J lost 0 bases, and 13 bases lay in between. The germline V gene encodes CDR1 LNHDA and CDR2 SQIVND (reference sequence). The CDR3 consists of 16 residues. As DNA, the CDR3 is TGTGCCAGTAGTATAGGGGGCCCTCCGAGCTCCTACGAGCAGTACTTC. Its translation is CASSIGGPPSSYEQYF.

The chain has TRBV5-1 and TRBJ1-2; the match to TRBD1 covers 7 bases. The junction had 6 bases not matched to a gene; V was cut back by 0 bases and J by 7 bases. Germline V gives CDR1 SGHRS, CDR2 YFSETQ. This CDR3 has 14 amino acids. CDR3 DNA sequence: TGCGCCAGCAGCTTGGAGACAGGGAGTAGTGGCTACACCTTC. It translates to CASSLETGSSGYTF.

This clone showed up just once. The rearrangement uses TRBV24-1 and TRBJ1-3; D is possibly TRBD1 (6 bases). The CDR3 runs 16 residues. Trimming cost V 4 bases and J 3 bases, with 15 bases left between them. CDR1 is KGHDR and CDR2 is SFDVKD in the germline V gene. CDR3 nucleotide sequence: TGTGCCACCAGTGACGCAGACAGGACCCATGGAAACACCATATATTTT. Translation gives CATSDADRTHGNTIYF.